This T cell receptor (beta chain) was captured by sequencing in a study of shared clonotypes between healthy human individuals. A CD45RA+ naive subset and a CD45RA-negative memory subset were split from CD4+ cells. V lost 5 bases to trimming and J lost 4 bases; unmatched junction nucleotides: 1. This CDR3 comprises 15 residues. The germline gives CDR1 ENHRY, CDR2 SYGVKD. Libraries were prepared by immunoSEQ multiplex PCR; TCRdb keeps only in-frame clonotypes and omits some of them. This sample carries about 2 million clones, 85% to 95% of them seen once, and the ten largest clones take 0.13%. A note on this clone: The antigen remains undetermined.

General study results and limits: Generation probability values for non-shared clonotypes were lower than those for clonotypes shared by all four donors.

The sequence derives from a man between 18 and 29 years old in good health. The V call is TRBV10-3, the J call TRBJ2-3, with TRBD2 matching 15 bases. The sequenced material came from naive CD4+ T cells sorted from blood. Subset reported: CD45RA+ positively selected. The CDR3 region has the DNA TGTGCCATCAGTAGGACTAGCGGGGGGGCAGATACGCAGTATTTT. Translating gives CAISRTSGGADTQYF.